This T cell receptor (beta chain) originates from a study of early T cells in non-severe SARS-CoV-2 infection. One entry per CDR3 protein, called by TCRdb with MiXCR from the 5' RACE reads. The table lists about 57,000 distinct CDR3 sequences, 13% of them singletons. Study observations and caveats: Matching with VDJdb favored anti-spike CD8 responses (missing private and CD4 specificities).

With 3 bases clipped from V and 3 bases from J, the junction kept 5 bases outside the gene matches. The CDR3 has 14 residues. As concerns this clonotype: Its cognate antigen is unknown.

The V and J genes are TRBV12-3 or TRBV12-4 and TRBJ2-7; TRBD1 matches 7 bases. This clonotype was obtained from an adult who was a healthcare worker with PCR-confirmed SARS-CoV-2 infection or an uninfected control (not recorded which). Sequenced: whole blood. The CDR3 DNA is TGTGCCAGCAGTTTGACAGGGATGAACTACGAGCAGTACTTC. This encodes CASSLTGMNYEQYF.